This TCR beta chain was captured in a study of control samples from healthy donors and cancer patients. Trimming cost V 3 bases and J 6 bases, with 11 bases left between them. This CDR3 comprises 14 residues. Germline loops: CDR1 ENHRY, CDR2 SYGVKD. This clone has only one observation. Using immunoSEQ multiplex PCR, the repertoire was profiled, and TCRdb retains in-frame clones only, with some absent. The repertoire includes fewer than 90,000 clones, about 88% of them detected once, and under 7.5% sits in the top ten. This clonotype originated in a woman between 45 and 65 years old in good health. V and J are TRBV10-3 and TRBJ2-2; D is uncertain. The sequenced sample was blood. The CDR3 region has the DNA TGTGCCATCAGTGATGGGTTAAGGGCCGGGGAGCTGTTTTTT. It codes for CAISDGLRAGELFF.